This T cell receptor beta chain was captured by sequencing in a study of T cell responses to AZD1222 COVID-19 vaccine. Regarding the study as a whole: Without day 14 samples, only post-peak T cell repertoires were studied. Along spike, vaccine-associated CD4 TCRs were found throughout, with dominance at 160-218 and 743-854.

Of note for this clone: What it binds is not known.

Germline CDR1 and CDR2: SGHTA and FQGNSA. There are 13 residues in the CDR3. Trimming cost V 1 base and J 4 bases, with 7 bases left between them. This table comes from immunoSEQ multiplex PCR, and its TCRdb copy is limited to in-frame clones, with some not included. The data contain about 100,000 clones, 90% of them singletons. The sample consisted of peripheral blood, taken on day 0 of AZD1222 vaccination. This receptor was obtained from an adult in good health. The rearrangement links TRBV7-2 to TRBJ1-1; D unclear. CDR3 nucleotides: TGTGCCAGCAGCTTAGGAACGGGCACTGAAGCTTTCTTT. This gives the protein CASSLGTGTEAFF.